This note documents a single T cell receptor beta chain sequence. Its antigen is unidentified. A much more abundant neighbour one base away suggests this may be a read error. The data stem from a study of post-analysis software for immune sequencing data. Study-wide background: There were relapsing-remitting, secondary progressive and progressive-relapsing multiple sclerosis among the disease courses included. Points from the study as a whole: Significantly decreased normalized Chao1 diversity was recorded for multiple sclerosis patients relative to controls. Included in a set of five TRBV segments more frequent in patients than controls were TRBV5-6, TRBV5-1 and TRBV20-1.

This CDR3 has 13 amino acids. Germline lookup yields CDR1 SGHRS and CDR2 YFSETQ. cDNA libraries for TCR beta contained unique molecular identifiers. TCRdb analysed the PCR reads with MiXCR anew, one entry per CDR3 protein. The sample includes over 150,000 distinct CDR3 sequences, roughly 31% of them seen just once. V is TRBV5-1 and J is TRBJ2-7, with TRBD1 as a possible D gene (5 bases). The J call may be faulty, since TRBJ2-1 better matches the DNA end. Sequenced sample: blood. The receptor comes from a girl under 18 with multiple sclerosis. In DNA, the CDR3 is TGCGCCAGCAGCTTTGAAGGGGCATGTGAGCAGTTCTTC. Its translation is CASSFEGACEQFF.